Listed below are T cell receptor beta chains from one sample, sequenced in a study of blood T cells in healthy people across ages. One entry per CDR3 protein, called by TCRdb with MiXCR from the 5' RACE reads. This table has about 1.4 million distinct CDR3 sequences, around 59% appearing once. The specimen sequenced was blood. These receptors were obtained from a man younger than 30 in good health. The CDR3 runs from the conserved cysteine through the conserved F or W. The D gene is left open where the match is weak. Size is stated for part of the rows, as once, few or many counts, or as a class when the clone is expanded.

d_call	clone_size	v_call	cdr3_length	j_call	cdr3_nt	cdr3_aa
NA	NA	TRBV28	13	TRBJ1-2	TGTGCCAGCAGCCGGCGGACGATTTGGGGCTACACCTTC	CASSRRTIWGYTF
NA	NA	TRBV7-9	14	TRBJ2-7	TGTGCCAGCAGCTTAGCGCTTCGGGACTACGAGCAGTACTTC	CASSLALRDYEQYF
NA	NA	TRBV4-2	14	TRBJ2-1	TGTGCCAGCAGCCAAGATCGATGGGATGGTGAGCAGTTCTTC	CASSQDRWDGEQFF
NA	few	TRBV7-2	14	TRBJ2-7	TGTGCCAGCAGCGCTTCTAGGGAGGACTACGAGCAGTACTTC	CASSASREDYEQYF
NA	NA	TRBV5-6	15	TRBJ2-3	TGTGCCAGCAGCGTAACCGGGACTTCACCAGATACGCAGTATTTT	CASSVTGTSPDTQYF
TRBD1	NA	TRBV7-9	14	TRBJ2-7	TGTGCCAGCAGCAAAACCGGGACAGATTACGAGCAGTACTTC	CASSKTGTDYEQYF
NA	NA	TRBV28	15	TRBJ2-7	TGTGCCAGCAGTTTACTCGGACAGTACTCCTACGAGCAGTACTTC	CASSLLGQYSYEQYF
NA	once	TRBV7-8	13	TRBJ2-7	TGTGCCAGCAGCGCCTTTACAGGGTACGAGCAGTACTTC	CASSAFTGYEQYF
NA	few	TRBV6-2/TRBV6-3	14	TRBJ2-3	TGTGCCAGCAGAAGACCGGGGAGCACAGATACGCAGTATTTT	CASRRPGSTDTQYF
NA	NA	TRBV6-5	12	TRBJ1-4	TGTGCCAGCAGGGACCCTCGGGAAAAACTGTTTTTT	CASRDPREKLFF
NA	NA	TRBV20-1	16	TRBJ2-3	TGCAGAGGTACTGGGGCAGGAGCTGGTCCAACAGATACGCAGTATTTT	CRGTGAGAGPTDTQYF
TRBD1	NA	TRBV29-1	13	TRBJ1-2	TGCAGCGTCCGACAGGGCGGGTCGGATGGCTACACCTTC	CSVRQGGSDGYTF
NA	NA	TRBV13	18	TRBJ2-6	TGTGCCAGCAGCTTAACACAAAGACAGTTAAGGTCAACGGGTGTCCTGACTTTC	CASSLTQRQLRSTGVLTF
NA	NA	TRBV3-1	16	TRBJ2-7	TGTGCCAGCAGCCAGTGGAGTAGCGTGGGATCCTACGAGCAGTACTTC	CASSQWSSVGSYEQYF
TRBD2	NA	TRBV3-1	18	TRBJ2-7	TGTGCCAGCAGCCAAGATCCCCCAAGAGCGGGAGCCACCTACGAGCAGTACTTC	CASSQDPPRAGATYEQYF
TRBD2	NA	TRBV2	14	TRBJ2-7	TGTGCCAGCGAACTACTAGCGTCCTACAATGAGCAGTACTTC	CASELLASYNEQYF
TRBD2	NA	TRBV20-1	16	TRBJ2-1	TGCAGTGCTAGAGATCAAGGACTAGCGGGGGTACTTGAGCAGTTCTTC	CSARDQGLAGVLEQFF
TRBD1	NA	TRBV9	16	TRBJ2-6	TGTGCCAGCAGCATCGGGACAGGGGTCGGGGCCAACGTCCTGACTTTC	CASSIGTGVGANVLTF
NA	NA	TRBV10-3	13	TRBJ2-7	TGTGCTACCCAGGGGGACTTGGGGTACGAGCAGTACTTC	CATQGDLGYEQYF
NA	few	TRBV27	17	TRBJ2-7	TGTGCCAGCAGTTTCGCGCTTACTTCAGGAATTCTCTACGAGCAGTACTTC	CASSFALTSGILYEQYF
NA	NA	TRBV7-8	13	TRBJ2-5	TGTGCCAGCAGCCCAGGGGTCATAGAGACCCAGTACTTC	CASSPGVIETQYF
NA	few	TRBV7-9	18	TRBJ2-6	TGTGCCAGCAGCCTTACTAGGGACCGCAGCTCTGGGGCCAACGTCCTGACTTTC	CASSLTRDRSSGANVLTF
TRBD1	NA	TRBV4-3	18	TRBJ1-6	TGCGCCAGCAGCCAAGGTGGACAGGCCACTTCCCCTAATTCACCCCTCCACTTT	CASSQGGQATSPNSPLHF
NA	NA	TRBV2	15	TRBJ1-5	TGTGCCAGCCTGGCTGACAGGAATGTAGGACAGCCCCAGCATTTT	CASLADRNVGQPQHF
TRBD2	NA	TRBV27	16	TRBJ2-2	TGTGCCAGCAGTTTATCCTCGGGAGGGAACACCGGGGAGCTGTTTTTT	CASSLSSGGNTGELFF
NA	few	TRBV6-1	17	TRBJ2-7	TGTGCCAGCAGTGAAGGGCCAAGCGTTGGAGCCCTCTACGAGCAGTACTTC	CASSEGPSVGALYEQYF
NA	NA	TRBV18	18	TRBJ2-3	TGTGCCAGCTCACCATTCCCTAGGGGGGGCCTCAGCACAGATACGCAGTATTTT	CASSPFPRGGLSTDTQYF
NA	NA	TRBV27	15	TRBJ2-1	TGTGCCAGCAGTTTAGGAGGGGTAGAAGGGAATGAGCAGTTCTTC	CASSLGGVEGNEQFF
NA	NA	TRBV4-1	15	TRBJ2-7	TGCGCCAGCAGCCCAGCCTTGGACGGCTCCTACGAGCAGTACTTC	CASSPALDGSYEQYF
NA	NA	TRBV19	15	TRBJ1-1	TGTGCCAGTAGCAAACGCACAGCAATGAACACTGAAGCTTTCTTT	CASSKRTAMNTEAFF
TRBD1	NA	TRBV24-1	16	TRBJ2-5	TGTGCCACCAGTGATTCCGGGACAGGGCATCAAGAGACCCAGTACTTC	CATSDSGTGHQETQYF
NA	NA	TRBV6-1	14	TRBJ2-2	TGTGCCATTAAAGCCGCAGGTTCCACCGGGGAGCTGTTTTTT	CAIKAAGSTGELFF
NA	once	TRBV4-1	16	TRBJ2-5	TGCGCCAGCAGCCAATCCCTCCAAGGGGCGATCGAGACCCAGTACTTC	CASSQSLQGAIETQYF
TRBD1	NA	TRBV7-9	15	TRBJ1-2	TGTGCCAGCAGCCCACCGGGACAGGGAGTCGGAGGCTACACCTTC	CASSPPGQGVGGYTF
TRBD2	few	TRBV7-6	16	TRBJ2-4	TGTGCCAGCAGCTTAGCGCAGGGACTAGCGGGAGACCCTCAGTACTTC	CASSLAQGLAGDPQYF
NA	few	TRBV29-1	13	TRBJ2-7	TGCAGCGTTCTGGGCCCCGAGGGCTACGAGCAGTACTTC	CSVLGPEGYEQYF
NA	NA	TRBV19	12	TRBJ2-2	TGTGCCAGTAGTAGAGTTCCCGGGGAGCTGTTTTTT	CASSRVPGELFF
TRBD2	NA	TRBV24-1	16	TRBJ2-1	TGTGCCACCAGTGATCCGCTAGCGGGAGGTGGATATGAGCAGTTCTTC	CATSDPLAGGGYEQFF
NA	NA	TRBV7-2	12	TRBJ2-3	TGTGCCAGCACCAAGGATGGGGATACGCAGTATTTT	CASTKDGDTQYF
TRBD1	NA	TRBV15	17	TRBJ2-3	TGTGCCACGAGCAAATGGGACAGGACGGTCAAAGGGGATACGCAGTATTTT	CATSKWDRTVKGDTQYF
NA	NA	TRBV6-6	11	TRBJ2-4	TGTGCCAGCAGTAAGGGTTGGGTTGCGTACTTC	CASSKGWVAYF
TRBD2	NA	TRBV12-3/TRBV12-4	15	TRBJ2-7	TGTGCCAGCAGTTTACGGGGAGGGGCGGACAATGAGCAGTACTTC	CASSLRGGADNEQYF
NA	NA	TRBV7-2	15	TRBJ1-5	TGTGCCAGCAGCTTAGGTCGGGGGGAGGGTCAGCCCCAGCATTTT	CASSLGRGEGQPQHF
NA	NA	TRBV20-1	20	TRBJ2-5	TGCAGTGCTAGTTACGGCGGGGGACAGTCTCCTGCGGGTGAACTTTGTGAGCAGTACTTC	CSASYGGGQSPAGELCEQYF
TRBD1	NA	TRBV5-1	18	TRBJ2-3	TGCGCCAGCAGCTTTCCTACAGGGGCGGCCTATAGCACAGATACGCAGTATTTT	CASSFPTGAAYSTDTQYF
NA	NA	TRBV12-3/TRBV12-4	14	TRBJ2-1	TGTGCCAGCAGTCCGCTGACTGCCTACAATGAGCAGTTCTTC	CASSPLTAYNEQFF
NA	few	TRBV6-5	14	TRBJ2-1	TGTGCCAGCAGTTCGGCGGGAAGTTACAATGAGCAGTTCTTC	CASSSAGSYNEQFF
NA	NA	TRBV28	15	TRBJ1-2	TGTGCCAGCAGTTTAAGTGGCAGGGCAACCTATGGCTACACCTTC	CASSLSGRATYGYTF
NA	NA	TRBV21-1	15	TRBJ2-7	TGTGCCAGCAGCAAAGGGCGGTCCGCTTTCTACGAGCAGTACTTC	CASSKGRSAFYEQYF
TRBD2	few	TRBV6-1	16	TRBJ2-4	TGTGCCAGCAATAGACTAGCGGGAGATAACATGGACATTCAGTACTTC	CASNRLAGDNMDIQYF
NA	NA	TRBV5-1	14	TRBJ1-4	TGCGCCAGCAGCTCGGGATTGGAAGATGAAAAACTGTTTTTT	CASSSGLEDEKLFF
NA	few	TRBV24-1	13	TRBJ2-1	TGTGCCACCAGTGATTTAGCGGTAGGGCTCCAGTTCTTC	CATSDLAVGLQFF
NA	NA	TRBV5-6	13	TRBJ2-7	TGTGCCAGCAGCTTTACATCGACGGTCGAGCAGTACTTC	CASSFTSTVEQYF
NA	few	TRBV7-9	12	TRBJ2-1	TGTGCCAGCAGCTTAAGTCAAAATGAGCAGTTCTTC	CASSLSQNEQFF
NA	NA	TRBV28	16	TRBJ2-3	TGTGCCAGCAGTTTAGTACGACTAGGGGGCACAGATACGCAGTATTTT	CASSLVRLGGTDTQYF